Below are 20 T cell receptor beta chains sequenced from a single sample in a study of blood T cell repertoires in COVID-19. Produced via immunoSEQ multiplex PCR; TCRdb's table is partial and in-frame only. The sample shows approximately 190,000 clones, more than 75% of them seen only once. The sample comprised peripheral blood. All receptors come from a woman in her sixties or seventies with COVID-19, enrolled during active disease.

The sample holds one count of this clone. The chain recombines TRBV7-9 with TRBJ2-7; 9 nucleotides match TRBD2. The V and J ends lost 5 bases and 1 base, in that order; junction bases with no gene match: 6. The CDR3 spans 15 residues. Germline-derived CDR1 and CDR2 are SEHNR and FQNEAQ (reference sequence). The CDR3 DNA is TGTGCCAGCAGCCTAATGGCGGGAGGGTCCTACGAGCAGTACTTC. Protein: CASSLMAGGSYEQYF. Based on the CDR3 plus reference TRBV7-9 and TRBJ2-7, the full variable domain is DTGVSQNPRHKITKRGQNVTFRCDPISEHNRLYWYRQTLGQGPEFLTYFQNEAQLEKSRLLSDRFSAERPKGSFSTLEIQRTEQGDSAMYLCASSLMAGGSYEQYFGPGTRLTVT.

The chain carries TRBV21-1 and TRBJ2-7; the table's D call of TRBD2 was not tested on the DNA. TRBV21-1 is marked as a pseudogene. The length of the CDR3 is 18 residues. The CDR3 sequence is CASSKARWPDFSSYEQYV. The CDR3 DNA is TGTGCCAGCAGCAAAGCGCGGTGGCCGGACTTCAGCTCCTACGAGCAGTACGTC.

The chain links TRBV7-9 to TRBJ2-3, with TRBD2 as a possible D gene (6 bases). V was pared by 1 base and J by 9 bases, with 8 bases between. The germline V gene has CDR1 SEHNR and CDR2 FQNEAQ (reference sequence). There are 12 residues in the CDR3. The CDR3, as DNA: TGTGCCAGCAGCTTAGATCGGGGGACGCAGTATTTT. It encodes CASSLDRGTQYF.

V and J are TRBV2 and TRBJ1-2; D gene uncertain. Per the germline V gene, CDR1 is SNHLY and CDR2 is FYNNEI. CDR3 length: 15 amino acids. V lost 6 bases, J lost 4 bases, and 18 bases lay in between. CDR3 amino acids: CASSVSQFPSYGYTF. As DNA, the CDR3 is TGTGCCAGCAGCGTTTCTCAGTTCCCCAGCTATGGCTACACCTTC.

V gene TRBV2 combines with J gene TRBJ1-5, with a weak D call TRBD1 (5 bases). Germline CDR1 SNHLY, CDR2 FYNNEI. The CDR3 is 14 residues long. Trimming took off 6 bases at V and 1 base at J, with 10 bases between the two ends. The CDR3, as DNA: TGTGCCAGCAGCCCCGGGGGAAGCAATCAGCCCCAGCATTTT. Protein product: CASSPGGSNQPQHF. Full variable domain (remainder filled in from reference TRBV2 and TRBJ1-5): EPEVTQTPSHQVTQMGQEVILRCVPISNHLYFYWYRQILGQKVEFLVSFYNNEISEKSEIFDDQFSVERPDGSNFTLKIRSTKLEDSAMYFCASSPGGSNQPQHFGDGTRLSIL.

There are a few counts of this clone. The chain recombines TRBV14 with TRBJ1-2, with TRBD1 identical over 7 bases. The germline V gene has CDR1 SGHDN and CDR2 FVKESK. The CDR3 is 15 amino acids. V lost 4 bases and J lost 0; bases outside the gene matches: 5. CDR3 amino acids: CASSRGDRPNYGYTF. CDR3 nucleotide sequence: TGTGCCAGCAGCCGCGGGGACAGACCTAACTATGGCTACACCTTC.

The rearrangement uses TRBV2 and TRBJ1-2; D possibly corresponds to TRBD1 (6 bases). CDR3 length: 14 residues. V lost 4 bases to trimming and J lost 4 bases, with 13 bases between them. Germline CDR1 is SNHLY and CDR2 is FYNNEI. CDR3 nucleotide sequence: TGTGCCAGCAGTGCCCGCTCAGGGGTCTATGGCTACACCTTC. As protein: CASSARSGVYGYTF.

The gene calls are TRBV7-9 and TRBJ1-2, with D uncertain. The V and J ends lost 3 bases and 6 bases respectively, with 11 bases between them. The CDR3 runs to 13 residues. From germline, CDR1 is SEHNR and CDR2 FQNEAQ (reference sequence). CDR3 in DNA: TGTGCCAGCAGCTTCCCCCAGTCTCATGGCTACACCTTC. Translated: CASSFPQSHGYTF.

The rearrangement links TRBV29-1 to TRBJ1-3, with 8 bases matching TRBD1. After removal of 7 bases from V and 4 bases from J, the junction contained 9 bases not matched to a gene. Germline assignment: CDR1 SQVTM and CDR2 ANQGSEA. The CDR3 totals 14 residues. CDR3 coding DNA: TGCAGCGCCCTGGACAGGGTGGGCGGAAACACCATATATTTT. It yields the protein CSALDRVGGNTIYF.

V and J are TRBV21-1 and TRBJ2-7; the table gives TRBD1 as D, unverified against the DNA. TRBV21-1 is noted as a pseudogene. The CDR3 consists of 15 residues. The CDR3 nucleotides read TGTGCCAGCAGCAAAGCCGGGACAGGGGTCGACGAGCAGTACTTC. Amino acid sequence: CASSKAGTGVDEQYF.

The rearrangement links TRBV6-6 to TRBJ2-1, with 8 bases that match TRBD2. The CDR3 totals 15 residues. J gave up 3 bases and V 6 bases, and 7 bases lay outside the gene matches. CDR1 is MNHNY, CDR2 SVGAGI, per germline (reference sequence). CDR3 in amino acids: CASRVGGAVYNEQFF. The CDR3 DNA reads as TGTGCCAGCAGGGTCGGGGGGGCCGTCTACAATGAGCAGTTCTTC.

This clone appeared once. The chain recombines TRBV4-1 with TRBJ2-3; no definite D call. Trimming took 6 bases from V and 0 from J, leaving 13 bases between them. Germline V gene sequence: CDR1 MGHRA, CDR2 YSYEKL. The CDR3 contains 15 residues. CDR3 residues: CASSQQRVSTDTQYF. Written as DNA, the CDR3 is TGCGCCAGCAGTCAACAGCGAGTTAGCACAGATACGCAGTATTTT.

The rearrangement uses TRBV2 and TRBJ2-7; the D gene is possibly TRBD1 (6 bases). V was pared by 2 bases and J by 7 bases, with 15 bases between. This CDR3 has 14 amino acids. Germline-derived CDR1 and CDR2 are SNHLY and FYNNEI. The CDR3 reads CASSERTVLWEQYF. Here the CDR3 DNA reads TGTGCCAGCAGTGAAAGGACAGTGCTTTGGGAGCAGTACTTC. Together with reference TRBV2 and TRBJ2-7, the CDR3 gives the full variable domain: EPEVTQTPSHQVTQMGQEVILRCVPISNHLYFYWYRQILGQKVEFLVSFYNNEISEKSEIFDDQFSVERPDGSNFTLKIRSTKLEDSAMYFCASSERTVLWEQYFGPGTRLTVT.

This clone has only a few counts. This rearrangement joins TRBV30 to TRBJ2-4; D remains unclear. This CDR3 has 16 amino acids. V shed 0 bases and J shed 0 bases, with 12 bases lying between them. Germline-derived CDR1 and CDR2 are GTSNPN and SVGIG (reference sequence). CDR3 sequence reads: CAWSVKQDLAKNIQYF. The CDR3 nucleotides are TGTGCCTGGAGTGTAAAGCAGGATTTAGCCAAAAACATTCAGTACTTC.

V is TRBV7-9 and J is TRBJ1-2; no clear D. Trimming took off 5 bases at V and 7 bases at J, with 11 bases between the two ends. The germline gives CDR1 SEHNR, CDR2 FQNEAQ (reference sequence). The CDR3 length is 12 residues. DNA for the CDR3: TGTGCCAGCAGCCAAACCAGTGCTGGCTACACCTTC. It is translated as CASSQTSAGYTF.

The rearrangement uses TRBV28 and TRBJ2-1; 8 bases match TRBD2. This CDR3 is 15 amino acids long. V trimming: 5 bases; J trimming: 4 bases; junction bases outside the gene matches: 7. The V gene's germline CDR1 is MDHEN and CDR2 SYDVKM. CDR3 bases: TGTGCCAGCAGTCTAGCGGGCGAACCTTACAATGAGCAGTTCTTC. Translating gives CASSLAGEPYNEQFF.

V and J are TRBV7-9 and TRBJ2-7; 10 bases are shared with TRBD2. Germline V gene lookup returns CDR1 SEHNR and CDR2 FQNEAQ (reference sequence). The ends lost 1 base at V and 0 bases at J; junction bases unmatched: 12. This CDR3 is built from 19 residues. CDR3 sequence (DNA): TGTGCCAGCAGCTTAGGCCCCGGGACTAGCGCCACGACCTCCTACGAGCAGTACTTC. Translating it yields CASSLGPGTSATTSYEQYF. Drawing the rest from reference TRBV7-9 and TRBJ2-7, the complete variable domain is DTGVSQNPRHKITKRGQNVTFRCDPISEHNRLYWYRQTLGQGPEFLTYFQNEAQLEKSRLLSDRFSAERPKGSFSTLEIQRTEQGDSAMYLCASSLGPGTSATTSYEQYFGPGTRLTVT.

About this clone itself: At one end, the junction sequence differs from germline, possibly due to a read error. The chain couples TRBV5-1 to TRBJ2-2; D remains ambiguous. The CDR3 is made up of 15 amino acids. From germline, CDR1 is SGHRS and CDR2 YFSETQ. CDR3 residues: CASRLGPDIGGELFF. For the CDR3, the DNA is TGCGCCAGCAGGTTGGGTCCCGATATCGGCGGGGAGCTGTTTTTT.

The chain joins TRBV19 to TRBJ1-2; the D is unclear. Trimming cost V 0 bases and J 4 bases, with 6 bases left between them. Germline-derived CDR1 and CDR2 are LNHDA and SQIVND (reference sequence). The CDR3 length is 13 residues. The CDR3 sequence is CASSIEAGYGYTF. CDR3 DNA sequence: TGTGCCAGTAGTATAGAAGCGGGCTATGGCTACACCTTC.

The rearrangement uses TRBV7-8 and TRBJ2-1; 10 nucleotides agree with TRBD2. V gave up 0 bases and J gave up 9 bases; unmatched junction bases: 8. Germline V CDR1 and CDR2: SGHVS, FQNEAQ. CDR3 length equals 16 residues. CDR3: CASSLARASGGTEQFF. CDR3 nucleotide sequence: TGTGCCAGCAGCTTAGCGCGGGCTAGCGGGGGTACTGAGCAGTTCTTC.